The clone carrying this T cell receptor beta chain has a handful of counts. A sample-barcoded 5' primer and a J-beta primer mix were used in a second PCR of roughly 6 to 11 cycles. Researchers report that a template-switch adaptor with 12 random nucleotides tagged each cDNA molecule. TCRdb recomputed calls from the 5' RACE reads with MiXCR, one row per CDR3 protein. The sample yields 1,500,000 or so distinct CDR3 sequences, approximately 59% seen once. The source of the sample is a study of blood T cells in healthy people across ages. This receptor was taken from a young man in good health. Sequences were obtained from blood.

The chain's CDR3 is CSANSEQYF. In DNA, the CDR3 is TGCAGTGCTAATTCCGAGCAGTACTTC. The chain recombines TRBV20-1 with TRBJ2-4; D remains unclear. The closer fit of TRBJ2-7 to the DNA end suggests the J call may be wrong. Germline lookup yields CDR1 DFQATT and CDR2 SNEGSKA (reference sequence). The CDR3 totals 9 residues.